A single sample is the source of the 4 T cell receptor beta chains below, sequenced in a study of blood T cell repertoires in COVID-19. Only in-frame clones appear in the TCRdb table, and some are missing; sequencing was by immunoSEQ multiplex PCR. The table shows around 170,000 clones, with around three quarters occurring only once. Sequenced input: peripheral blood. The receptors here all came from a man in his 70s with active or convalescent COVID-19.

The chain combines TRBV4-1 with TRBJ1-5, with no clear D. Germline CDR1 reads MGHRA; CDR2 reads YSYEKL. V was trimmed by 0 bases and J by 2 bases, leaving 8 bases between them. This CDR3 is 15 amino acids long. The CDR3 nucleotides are TGCGCCAGCAGCCAAGATAAACTGGGCAATCAGCCCCAGCATTTT. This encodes CASSQDKLGNQPQHF.

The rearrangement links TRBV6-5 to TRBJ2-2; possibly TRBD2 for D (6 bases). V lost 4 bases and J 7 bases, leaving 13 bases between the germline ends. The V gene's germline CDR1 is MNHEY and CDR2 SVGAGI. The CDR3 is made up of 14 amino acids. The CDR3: CASSWGLVSGELFF. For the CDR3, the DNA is TGTGCCAGCAGTTGGGGACTTGTGAGCGGGGAGCTGTTTTTT.

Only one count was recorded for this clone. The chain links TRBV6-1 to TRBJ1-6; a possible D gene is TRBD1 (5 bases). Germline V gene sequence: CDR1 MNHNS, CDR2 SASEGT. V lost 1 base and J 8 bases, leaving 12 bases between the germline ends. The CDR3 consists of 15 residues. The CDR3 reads CASSEVGGWYSPLHF. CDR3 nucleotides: TGTGCCAGCAGTGAAGTCGGGGGGTGGTATTCACCCCTCCACTTT.

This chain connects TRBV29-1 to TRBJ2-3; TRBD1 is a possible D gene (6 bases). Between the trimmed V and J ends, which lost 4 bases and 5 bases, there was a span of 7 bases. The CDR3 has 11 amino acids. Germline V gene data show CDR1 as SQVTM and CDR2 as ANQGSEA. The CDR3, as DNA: TGCAGCGTTGGGGACAAAGATACGCAGTATTTT. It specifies CSVGDKDTQYF.